This T cell receptor (beta chain) is from a study of regulatory T cells in long-lasting Graves disease. Findings and caveats of the study: The number of shared public clonotypes was higher in persistent patients (approximately 2,500) than new patients (just over 950).

In its sample, this clonotype was seen a few times. The antigen is undetermined. CDR3 length equals 13 residues. The germline CDR1 and CDR2 sequences are ENHRY and SYGVKD. V was clipped by 5 bases and J by 5 bases, with 12 bases between them. Investigators prepared the TCR beta libraries by applying iRepertoire HTBI primers and Arm-PCR of CDR3 regions. TCRdb fed the multiplex PCR reads into MiXCR, producing one record per CDR3 protein. The sample has 450,000 to 500,000 distinct CDR3 sequences; roughly 17% are singletons. Time point noted: newly diagnosed GD, antithyroid drugs for less than 3 months. RNA extracted from PBMCs served as the sequencing template. The same sample was also studied in work on T cells in Graves' hyperthyroidism and ophthalmopathy. That study adds: Patients aged 18 to 65 with hyperthyroidism were newly diagnosed, with duration under 2 months. The study based diagnoses on clinical symptoms, serum thyroxine and TRAb, thyroid ultrasound and orbital computed tomography. In the analysis, a 13 V-J model separated ophthalmopathy from stable hyperthyroidism.

The clonotype originates from a man aged 35-49 years with Graves disease. The source was peripheral blood mononuclear cells (PBMCs), collected at new diagnosis, from a patient treated with antithyroid drugs. The chain joins TRBV10-3 to TRBJ2-5; no definite D call. The CDR3 DNA follows: TGTGCCATCAGTTTACGGACGACGGAGACCCAGTACTTC. Protein sequence: CAISLRTTETQYF.